This T cell receptor (beta chain) was captured in a study of blood T cell repertoires in COVID-19 (dated by TCRdb to the early 2020s). With regard to the full study: Collaborator samples came from the United States, Italy and Spain and covered acute and convalescent phases of COVID-19. The prospective study material was composed of cDNA or gDNA derived from T cells, B-cell-depleted T cells, or PBMCs. The dataset comprised deeply sampled blood TCRbeta repertoires from subjects exposed to, actively infected with, or recovered from COVID-19. The repertoires were released in a freely available public database meant as a resource for research on the immune response to SARS-CoV-2. Samples came from the ongoing ImmuneRACE study (first 160 participants) plus 1,254 subjects from 6 global collaborators. A de-identified subject ID, COVID-19 status, age in years and sex were almost always included in the sample metadata. Where available, HLA class I and class II types were obtained from metadata supplied by the sample provider rather than from assay-based typing. Beyond this particular receptor, the publication reports: The quantity of clinical and demographic metadata differed by source and by participant and was supplied without curation.

The immunoSEQ Assay, a bias-controlled multiplex PCR, was used to amplify TCRbeta CDR3 regions from genomic DNA. The published analysis was carried out like this. Within the assay, amplification of reference gene primers was used to estimate how many nucleated cells each sample contained. To quantify the absolute abundance of each unique TCRbeta CDR3 rearrangement, sequence reads were collapsed and filtered. Productive Simpson clonality was computed per sample as the square root of Simpson's diversity index over productive rearrangements. As stored in TCRdb, this immuneACCESS dataset retains in-frame rearrangements with V and J assigned. A fraction of the clones does not appear; measured against another copy, unresolved V genes explain less than half of the discrepancy, and the remainder lacks a known reason. That table gives V, J and clone size, and the DNA gave D and trimming. This sample comprises 200,000 to 250,000 clones, approximately 84% of them detected only once. Clones ranked in the top ten supply 2.9% of the sample.

The CDR3 spans 16 residues, from the cysteine through the phenylalanine. Of the read, only the CDR3 DNA is kept; its 48 bases are in frame from base 1. The junction shows trimming of 4 bases on V and 0 bases on J, and the gene matches do not reach 4 bases of it. CDR1 and CDR2, per the germline V gene, are SGHRS and YFSETQ. A second Seattle source provided samples from volunteer blood donors who had recovered from COVID-19. The collaborating institutions used their own protocols to collect whole blood in K2EDTA tubes. Collaborator samples were shipped for TCRbeta analysis as frozen whole blood, isolated PBMCs, or DNA extracted from either sample type. A note on this clone: Which antigen it targets is not known. Base quality data are lacking; no much larger clone is found one base away.

This sequence originates from a man aged 45-65 years who had recovered from COVID-19. The sample taken for sequencing was peripheral blood. The chain employs TRBV5-1 and TRBJ2-1; 10 junctional bases match TRBD1. The CDR3 region: CASSSRTGGSYNEQFF. The DNA sequence is as follows: TGCGCCAGCAGCAGCCGGACAGGGGGCTCCTACAATGAGCAGTTCTTC.